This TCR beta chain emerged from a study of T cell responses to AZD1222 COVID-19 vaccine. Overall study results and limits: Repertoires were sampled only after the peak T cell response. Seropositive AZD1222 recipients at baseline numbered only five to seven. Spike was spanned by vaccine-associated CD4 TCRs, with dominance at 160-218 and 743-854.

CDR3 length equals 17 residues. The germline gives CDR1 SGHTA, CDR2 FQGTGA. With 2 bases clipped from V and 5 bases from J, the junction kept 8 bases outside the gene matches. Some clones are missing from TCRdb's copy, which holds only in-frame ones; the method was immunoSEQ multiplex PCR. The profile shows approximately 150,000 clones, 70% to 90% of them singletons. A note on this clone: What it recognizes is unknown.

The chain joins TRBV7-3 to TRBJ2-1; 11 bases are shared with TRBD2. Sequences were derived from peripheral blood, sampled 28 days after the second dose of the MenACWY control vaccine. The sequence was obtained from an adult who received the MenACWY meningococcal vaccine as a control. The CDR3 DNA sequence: TGTGCCAGCAGCTTAGGTTTACTAGCGGGGGTCCACAATGAGCAGTTCTTC. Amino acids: CASSLGLLAGVHNEQFF.